These 13 T cell receptor beta chains were sequenced from one sample in a study of blood T cell repertoires in COVID-19. The table came from immunoSEQ multiplex PCR; TCRdb's copy has only in-frame clones and leaves some out. The profile shows 200,000 to 250,000 clones, roughly four fifths of them singletons. Source material: peripheral blood. The receptor source for this set is a woman aged 45 to 65 with acute or convalescent COVID-19.

This chain joins TRBV6-6 and TRBJ2-7; TRBD1 aligns across 9 bases. V shed 2 bases and J 8 bases; nucleotides not matched to a gene: 10. Germline assignment: CDR1 MNHNY and CDR2 SVGAGI (reference sequence). The CDR3 is 15 residues long. This CDR3 is CASSYPRDREDKQYF. CDR3 DNA sequence: TGTGCCAGCAGTTACCCGAGGGACAGGGAGGACAAGCAGTACTTC.

This clone was seen more than once but under ten times. V usage is TRBV19 and J usage is TRBJ1-1; possibly TRBD1 for D (6 bases). The V gene's germline CDR1 is LNHDA and CDR2 SQIVND (reference sequence). The ends were cut back, 10 bases at V and 0 bases at J, with 12 bases in the middle. CDR3 length: 13 residues. CDR3 loop: CATGQLLNTEAFF. The DNA of the CDR3 is TGTGCCACCGGACAGCTCCTGAACACTGAAGCTTTCTTT.

The chain links TRBV6-6 to TRBJ1-5; 9 nucleotides line up with TRBD1. This CDR3 spans 14 amino acids. Trimming took 6 bases from V and 6 from J; bases not matched to a gene: 6. Per germline, CDR1 MNHNY and CDR2 SVGAGI (reference sequence). CDR3 loop: CASSWSDRGQPQHF. The DNA for the CDR3 is TGTGCCAGCAGCTGGTCGGACAGGGGTCAGCCCCAGCATTTT.

The chain joins TRBV21-1 to TRBJ1-1; the table names TRBD1, a call not compared with the DNA. TRBV21-1 counts as a pseudogene. This CDR3 contains 17 residues. The CDR3 region is CASSTTLTGRTVTEAFF. DNA for the CDR3: TGTGCCAGCAGCACTACTCTGACAGGGAGGACCGTGACTGAAGCTTTCTTT.

V is TRBV9 and J is TRBJ2-2; D call uncertain. V was pared by 0 bases and J by 4 bases, with 10 bases between. The CDR3 has 15 amino acids. Looked up from germline, CDR1 is SGDLS and CDR2 is YYNGEE. The CDR3 loop reads CASSVAGVGTGELFF. DNA of the CDR3: TGTGCCAGCAGCGTAGCGGGTGTGGGCACCGGGGAGCTGTTTTTT.

The DNA of the CDR3 is TGTGCCAGCAGCTTGCTAGCGGGGGGGCCTAGTAATGAGCAGTTCTTC. It specifies CASSLLAGGPSNEQFF. The rearrangement joins TRBV5-6 to TRBJ2-1, with 12 bases fitting TRBD2. The germline CDR1 and CDR2 sequences are SGHDT and YYEEEE. The CDR3 has 16 residues. J was trimmed by 7 bases and V by 1 base; bases with no gene match: 6.

This chain joins TRBV6-5 and TRBJ1-1; D might be TRBD1 (5 bases). V dropped 6 bases and J dropped 7 bases, with 15 bases sitting between them. CDR1 and CDR2 from the germline V gene are MNHEY and SVGAGI. The CDR3 contains 13 residues. The CDR3 DNA sequence: TGTGCCAGCAGCCCCCAGGGTTCCATTGAAGCTTTCTTT. It codes for CASSPQGSIEAFF.

The rearrangement joins TRBV27 to TRBJ2-1; TRBD2 matches 7 bases. V lost 2 bases to trimming and J lost 0 bases; unmatched junction nucleotides: 4. This CDR3 has 16 amino acids. Per germline, CDR1 MNHEY and CDR2 SMNVEV (reference sequence). CDR3 region: CASSLSLADSYNEQFF. CDR3 in DNA: TGTGCCAGCAGTTTAAGCCTAGCGGACTCCTACAATGAGCAGTTCTTC.

The V gene is TRBV9, the J gene TRBJ2-2; tentative D call: TRBD2 (6 bases). From germline, CDR1 is SGDLS and CDR2 YYNGEE. The length of the CDR3 is 14 residues. Trimming left V 4 bases short and J 10 bases short, with 17 bases between. DNA of the CDR3: TGTGCCAGCAGCCCAGAGGCGGGACTTCAGGAGCTGTTTTTT. It is translated as CASSPEAGLQELFF.

This clone was seen more than once but under ten times. The chain recombines TRBV7-2 with TRBJ1-6; a possible D gene is TRBD1 (6 bases). Trimming left V 3 bases short and J 6 bases short, with 9 bases between. The CDR3 extends over 14 amino acids. Germline V gene data show CDR1 as SGHTA and CDR2 as FQGNSA. CDR3 sequence: CASSLGQPNSPLHF. Written as DNA, the CDR3 is TGTGCCAGCAGCTTGGGACAACCTAATTCACCCCTCCACTTT.

The J gene is TRBJ2-7, the V gene TRBV5-4, with 15 bases fitting TRBD2. The CDR3 consists of 16 residues. The V gene end was trimmed by 2 bases and the J gene end by 2 bases; junction bases not matched to a gene: 2. CDR1 SGHNT and CDR2 YYREEE come from the germline V gene (reference sequence). CDR3 in DNA: TGTGCCAGCAGCTTATGGACTAGCGGGGGGGCCTACGAGCAGTACTTC. Residues: CASSLWTSGGAYEQYF. The entire variable domain, with the rest obtained from reference TRBV5-4 and TRBJ2-7, is as follows: ETGVTQSPTHLIKTRGQQVTLRCSSQSGHNTVSWYQQALGQGPQFIFQYYREEENGRGNFPPRFSGLQFPNYSSELNVNALELDDSALYLCASSLWTSGGAYEQYFGPGTRLTVT.

The chain employs TRBV19 and TRBJ1-2; TRBD1 matches at 9 bases. J was trimmed by 0 bases and V by 5 bases; bases with no gene match: 4. Germline values: CDR1 LNHDA, CDR2 SQIVND (reference sequence). The length of the CDR3 is 15 residues. The CDR3 bases are TGTGCCAGTAGTCGGGACAGGGATACTAACTATGGCTACACCTTC. Translated, it gives CASSRDRDTNYGYTF. Using reference TRBV19 and TRBJ1-2 for the parts outside the CDR3, the full variable domain is DGGITQSPKYLFRKEGQNVTLSCEQNLNHDAMYWYRQDPGQGLRLIYYSQIVNDFQKGDIAEGYSVSREKKESFPLTVTSAQKNPTAFYLCASSRDRDTNYGYTFGSGTRLTVV.

The chain joins TRBV21-1 to TRBJ2-2; TRBD2 is taken as the D call from the table, unchecked against the DNA. TRBV21-1 is an annotated pseudogene. The CDR3 loop spans 17 amino acids. CDR3 nucleotide sequence: TGTGCCAGCAGCTTTAAAGCTGGTAGCGGGAGGATCGGGGAGCTGTTTTTT. It codes for CASSFKAGSGRIGELFF.